This T cell receptor (beta chain) stems from a study of low-dose radiotherapy and immunotherapy resistance in tumors (dated by TCRdb to between 2020 and 2023). Regarding the complete study: Patients in Cohort 1 were given 0.5 Gy per fraction every 2 weeks, and the prescribed total PTV dose was 6.5 Gy. Starting on cycle 1 day 1, patients took 300 mg of aspirin by mouth once daily for four cycles. Cyclophosphamide 200 mg/m2 was administered intravenously every two weeks, one day before each radiation and immunotherapy administration. Patients were given nivolumab as a 240 mg flat dose every two weeks and ipilimumab at 1 mg/kg every six weeks, with both drugs delivered intravenously. An Illumina MiniSeq instrument was used to deep-sequence the TCRalpha and TCRbeta libraries. Eight patients were included in the translational analysis: three from the first dose cohort and the first five from the second dose cohort. The trial did not randomize participants into treatment groups. First-strand cDNA was synthesized with Superscript III and a set of TRAV- and TRBV-specific primers, covering both TCRalpha and TCRbeta chains. Patients in Cohort 2 were given 1 Gy per fraction every two weeks, for a total of 13 Gy across 26 weeks.

Reading the label with the study, this specimen's time point is: before trial treatment. The donors took part in RACIN, a single-arm, phase I, dose-escalation trial that combined nivolumab, ipilimumab, aspirin, low-dose cyclophosphamide and low-dose radiotherapy. Patients were eligible if they had advanced solid tumors that were TIL-negative. Sequencing was performed on an Illumina MiniSeq. TCRs were amplified for 15 to 20 PCR cycles with Phusion, using a constant-region primer paired with the adapter attached to the V primers. Amplification of the isolated mRNA was done with the MessageAmp II aRNA Amplification Kit, which involved an approximately 15-hour in vitro transcription at 37 degrees C. mRNA for TCR sequencing was isolated with the Dynabeads mRNA DIRECT Purification Kit. A second roughly 27-cycle Phusion PCR added indexed Illumina adapters, and products were purified with AMPure XP beads. On the study's bioinformatics: Using custom Perl scripts, TCR sequences encoding the same protein were pooled, out-of-frame sequences were removed, and the abundance of each clonotype was computed. Any TCR sequence backed by just one read was left out of the analysis. Shannon entropy, Gini index, clonality, richness, and the frequency of TCRs shared between repertoires were included as repertoire metrics. The public sequencing data were trimmed at Q25 with fastp and processed into clonotypes with MiXCR by TCRdb, which kept only in-frame beta chains. Each entry merges the rows of one CDR3 protein and shows their most common DNA and genes. The authors' filters were not applied to this entry. The sample yields tens of thousands of distinct CDR3 sequences; 12% were counted once. The ten largest clonotypes hold roughly 6.2% of the sample.

Comment on this clonotype: Its antigen target is currently unknown. There are no base qualities to consult, and no much larger clone falls within one base.

V loses 3 bases of germline sequence and J loses 1 base, and the interval between the two ends is 8 bases. Counted from cysteine to phenylalanine, this CDR3 has 13 amino acids. Of all the DNA, just the CDR3 is kept, 39 bases in frame from base 1. From a lookup of the germline V gene, CDR1 and CDR2 are SGHRS and YFSETQ. The sample was PBMCs, taken before treatment. The rearranged chain carries TRBV5-1 and TRBJ2-7; a tentative D call is TRBD2 (5 bases match). This TCR was sampled from a female donor with ovarian cancer. The sequence in DNA is TGCGCCAGCAGCTCTCTAGCTTCCTACGAGCAGTACTTC. Translation gives CASSSLASYEQYF.